These 16 T cell receptor beta chains were all obtained from the same sample, sequenced in a study of blood T cell repertoires in COVID-19. The assay was immunoSEQ multiplex PCR, and TCRdb's table has in-frame clones only and misses some. This sample has about 260,000 clones, with around 90% found just once. Sequencing was carried out using peripheral blood. These receptors were obtained from a woman in her sixties with COVID-19, enrolled during active disease.

Note on this clone: A read error may produce the germline difference seen at one junction end. V and J are TRBV28 and TRBJ1-5, with a tentative D call TRBD1 (5 bases). The CDR3 has 15 residues. The V gene's germline CDR1 is MDHEN and CDR2 SYDVKM. CDR3 loop: CGVRNYDRHNQPQHF. CDR3 coding DNA: TGCGGAGTGAGGAATTACGACAGACACAATCAGCCCCAGCATTTT.

The chain joins TRBV5-1 to TRBJ2-3, with 9 positions matching TRBD2. CDR1 is SGHRS and CDR2 is YFSETQ in the germline V gene. The CDR3 is 16 residues long. V lost 0 bases to trimming and J lost 2 bases; unmatched junction nucleotides: 4. The CDR3 DNA reads TGCGCCAGCAGCTTGGGGCTAGCGGGAAACACAGATACGCAGTATTTT. Translation gives CASSLGLAGNTDTQYF. Filled out from reference TRBV5-1 and TRBJ2-3, the complete variable domain reads KAGVTQTPRYLIKTRGQQVTLSCSPISGHRSVSWYQQTPGQGLQFLFEYFSETQRNKGNFPGRFSGRQFSNSRSEMNVSTLELGDSALYLCASSLGLAGNTDTQYFGPGTRLTVL.

A single count supports this clone. The chain links TRBV5-4 to TRBJ2-7; 10 bases match TRBD2. The ends lost 0 bases at V and 6 bases at J; junction bases unmatched: 6. There are 15 residues in the CDR3. CDR1 and CDR2 from the germline V gene are SGHNT and YYREEE (reference sequence). The CDR3 here is CASSLGLAGVGEQYF. The DNA for the CDR3 is TGTGCCAGCAGCTTGGGGCTAGCGGGAGTAGGCGAGCAGTACTTC.

The chain has TRBV2 and TRBJ2-4; TRBD2 is a possible D gene (5 bases). With 4 bases removed from V and 0 bases from J, the gap between germline ends came to 10 bases. This CDR3 comprises 15 residues. Germline V gene sequence: CDR1 SNHLY, CDR2 FYNNEI. The CDR3 reads CASSAGRVAKNIQYF. In DNA form, the CDR3 reads TGTGCCAGCAGTGCGGGGAGAGTAGCCAAAAACATTCAGTACTTC. Drawing the rest from reference TRBV2 and TRBJ2-4, the complete variable domain is EPEVTQTPSHQVTQMGQEVILRCVPISNHLYFYWYRQILGQKVEFLVSFYNNEISEKSEIFDDQFSVERPDGSNFTLKIRSTKLEDSAMYFCASSAGRVAKNIQYFGAGTRLSVL.

The CDR3, as DNA: TGTGCCAGCGGTAGCAGGGGGGTGAATACGCAGTATTTT. Translated: CASGSRGVNTQYF. The chain is built from TRBV12-3 or TRBV12-4 and TRBJ2-3; D is perhaps TRBD1 (7 bases). Trimming took off 8 bases at V and 7 bases at J, with 16 bases between the two ends. The CDR3 has 13 amino acids.

The chain uses TRBV14 and TRBJ2-7, with D possibly being TRBD2 (6 bases). Trimming left V 0 bases short and J 4 bases short, with 16 bases between. Germline CDR1 and CDR2: SGHDN and FVKESK. CDR3 length equals 16 residues. The CDR3 bases are TGTGCCAGCAGCCAAGATCGGGGGAGGATAGAATACGAGCAGTACTTC. It yields the protein CASSQDRGRIEYEQYF.

This chain connects TRBV19 to TRBJ2-5; D call uncertain. In germline, CDR1 is LNHDA, CDR2 SQIVND (reference sequence). The CDR3 runs to 13 residues. Trimming left V 3 bases short and J 1 base short, with 6 bases between. CDR3 sequence reads: CASSMRVQETQYF. CDR3 coding DNA: TGTGCCAGTAGTATGCGAGTCCAAGAGACCCAGTACTTC.

Of note for this clone: Relative to the germline gene, one junction end is altered; a read error may explain this. The chain employs TRBV2 and TRBJ2-5; TRBD2 matches at 14 bases. The V gene's germline CDR1 is SNHLY and CDR2 FYNNEI. The CDR3 length is 13 residues. This CDR3 is CASSGGLAGVLNF. For the CDR3, the DNA is TGTGCCAGCAGCGGGGGACTAGCGGGAGTCCTCAACTTC.

The chain links TRBV5-4 to TRBJ1-1, with D maybe TRBD1 (5 bases). The CDR3 runs 14 residues. Trimming took 4 bases from V and 4 from J, leaving 14 bases between them. Germline V CDR1 and CDR2: SGHNT, YYREEE (reference sequence). CDR3 sequence (DNA): TGTGCCAGCAGCCCCCAGGGCTGGGCCACTGAAGCTTTCTTT. This gives the protein CASSPQGWATEAFF.

This clone was observed a few times. This chain connects TRBV28 to TRBJ2-1; 7 bases match TRBD2. This CDR3 contains 15 residues. Unmatched junction bases numbered 8, after V lost 2 bases and J lost 7 bases. Germline V gives CDR1 MDHEN, CDR2 SYDVKM. CDR3 bases: TGTGCCAGCAGTTTAAGGGCGGGAGTAGGTAATGAGCAGTTCTTC. This encodes CASSLRAGVGNEQFF.

The V and J genes are TRBV30 and TRBJ1-1; D is possibly TRBD1 (5 bases). CDR3 size: 15 residues. CDR1 is GTSNPN, CDR2 SVGIG, per germline (reference sequence). V lost 2 bases and J lost 0, with 13 bases in between. CDR3 nucleotides: TGTGCCTGGAGTCAGGGCAGACCAATGAACACTGAAGCTTTCTTT. Amino acids: CAWSQGRPMNTEAFF.

This clone was recorded a few times. The chain carries TRBV15 and TRBJ1-6; D is ambiguous. V was cut by 0 bases and J by 9 bases, with 15 bases left in between. This CDR3 region has 16 residues. Looked up from germline, CDR1 is LNHNV and CDR2 is YYDKDF (reference sequence). CDR3 sequence reads: CATSRDSVREGSPLHF. For the CDR3, the DNA is TGTGCCACCAGCAGAGATTCAGTGAGGGAAGGTTCACCCCTCCACTTT.

The chain uses TRBV3-1 (or the pseudogene TRBV3-2) and TRBJ1-2; D is possibly TRBD1 (6 bases). The CDR3 is 16 amino acids. Germline CDR1 is LGHDT and CDR2 is YNNKEL (reference sequence). V shed 1 base and J shed 3 bases, with 15 bases lying between them. Here the CDR3 reads CASSQGQAARDYGYTF. DNA of the CDR3: TGTGCCAGCAGCCAAGGACAGGCAGCCCGGGACTATGGCTACACCTTC.

The chain links TRBV9 to TRBJ2-3; TRBD1 aligns across 8 bases. Trimming cost V 5 bases and J 6 bases; bases outside gene matches: 11. Germline CDR1 is SGDLS and CDR2 is YYNGEE. The CDR3 runs 15 residues. DNA for the CDR3: TGTGCCAGCAGTAACCAGGGGGCTTTCTTGGATACGCAGTATTTT. Protein: CASSNQGAFLDTQYF.

The chain is built from TRBV5-4 and TRBJ1-6; a possible D gene is TRBD1 (5 bases). CDR1 and CDR2 from the germline V gene are SGHNT and YYREEE (reference sequence). V lost 1 base, J lost 8 bases, and 7 bases lay in between. This CDR3 is 13 amino acids long. The CDR3 sequence is CASSLRGYSPLHF. In DNA form, the CDR3 reads TGTGCCAGCAGCTTGCGGGGGTATTCACCCCTCCACTTT. Based on the CDR3 plus reference TRBV5-4 and TRBJ1-6, the full variable domain is ETGVTQSPTHLIKTRGQQVTLRCSSQSGHNTVSWYQQALGQGPQFIFQYYREEENGRGNFPPRFSGLQFPNYSSELNVNALELDDSALYLCASSLRGYSPLHFGNGTRLTVT.

This clone was observed once. Here the CDR3 DNA reads TGTGCCAGCAGCTTACCGGGGACTTACAATGAGCAGTTCTTC. The encoded protein is CASSLPGTYNEQFF. The chain combines TRBV5-4 with TRBJ2-1, with D maybe TRBD2 (6 bases). Germline V gives CDR1 SGHNT, CDR2 YYREEE (reference sequence). Trimming removed 2 bases from V and 4 bases from J, with 10 bases in between. The CDR3 spans 14 residues.